The T cell receptor (beta chain) described here comes from a study of STAT5B mutations in CD4+ large granular lymphocyte leukemia. Findings and limits, study-wide: Data were not HLA-matched across samples.

Sequenced by immunoSEQ multiplex PCR; TCRdb stores in-frame clones only, minus some. The table has fewer than 45,000 clones, around 84% seen once. This clone was seen only once. The antigen is undetermined. This clonotype originated in a human donor in good health. Source material: CD4+ T cells from blood buffy coats.

CDR3 sequence: CASSLEVGTQYF. The CDR3 region has the DNA TGTGCCAGCAGCTTAGAGGTTGGTACGCAGTATTTT. The V and J genes are TRBV7-9 and TRBJ2-3; D call uncertain. CDR3 length equals 12 residues. Between the trimmed V and J ends, which lost 1 base and 8 bases, there was a span of 7 bases. Germline V CDR1 and CDR2: SEHNR, FQNEAQ (reference sequence).